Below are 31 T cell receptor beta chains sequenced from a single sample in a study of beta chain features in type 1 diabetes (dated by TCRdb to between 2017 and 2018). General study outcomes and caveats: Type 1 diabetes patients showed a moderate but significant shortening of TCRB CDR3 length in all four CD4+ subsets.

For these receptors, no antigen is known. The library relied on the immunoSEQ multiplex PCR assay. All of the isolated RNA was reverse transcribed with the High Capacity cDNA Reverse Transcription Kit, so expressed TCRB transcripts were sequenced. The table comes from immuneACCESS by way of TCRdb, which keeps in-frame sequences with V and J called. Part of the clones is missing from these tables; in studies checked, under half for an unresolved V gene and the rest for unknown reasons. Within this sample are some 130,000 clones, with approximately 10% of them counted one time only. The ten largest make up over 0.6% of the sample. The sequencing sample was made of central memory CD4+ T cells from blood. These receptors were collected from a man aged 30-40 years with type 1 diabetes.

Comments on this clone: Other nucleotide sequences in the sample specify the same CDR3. The CDR3 nucleotides read TGTGCCAGCTCACTCCGGACTAGCGGGGGGCCCGACACAGATACGCAGTATTTT. Translated: CASSLRTSGGPDTDTQYF. The J gene is TRBJ2-3, the V gene TRBV18, with 14 nucleotides matching TRBD2. This CDR3 has 18 amino acids. The V gene's germline CDR1 is KGHSH and CDR2 LQKENI. V lost 4 bases, J lost 2 bases, and 8 bases stayed unmatched. Drawing the rest from reference TRBV18 and TRBJ2-3, the complete variable domain is NAGVMQNPRHLVRRRGQEARLRCSPMKGHSHVYWYRQLPEEGLKFMVYLQKENIIDESGMPKERFSAEFPKEGPSILRIQQVVRGDSAAYFCASSLRTSGGPDTDTQYFGPGTRLTVL.

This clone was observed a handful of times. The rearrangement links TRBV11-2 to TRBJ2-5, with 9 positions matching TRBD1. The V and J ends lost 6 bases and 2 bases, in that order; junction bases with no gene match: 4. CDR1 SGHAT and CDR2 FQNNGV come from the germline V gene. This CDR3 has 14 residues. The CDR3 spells CASSPGQGQETQYF. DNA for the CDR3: TGTGCCAGCAGTCCGGGACAGGGTCAAGAGACCCAGTACTTC.

The CDR3 reads CASSLAGAETQYF. The DNA of the CDR3 is TGTGCCAGCAGCCTTGCGGGGGCGGAGACCCAGTACTTC. The rearrangement links TRBV7-8 to TRBJ2-5; maybe TRBD2 (7 bases). There are 13 residues in the CDR3. Germline assignment: CDR1 SGHVS and CDR2 FQNEAQ. V was pared by 5 bases and J by 5 bases, with 12 bases between.

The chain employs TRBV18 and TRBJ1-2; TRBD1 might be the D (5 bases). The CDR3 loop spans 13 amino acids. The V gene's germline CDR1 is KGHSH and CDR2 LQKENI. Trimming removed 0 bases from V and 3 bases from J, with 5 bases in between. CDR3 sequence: CASSPPGHYGYTF. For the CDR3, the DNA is TGTGCCAGCTCACCACCGGGGCACTATGGCTACACCTTC.

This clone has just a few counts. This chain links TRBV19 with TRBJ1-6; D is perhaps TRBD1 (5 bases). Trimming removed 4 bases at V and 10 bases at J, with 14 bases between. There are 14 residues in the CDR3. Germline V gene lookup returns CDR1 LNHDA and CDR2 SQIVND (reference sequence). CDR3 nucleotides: TGTGCCAGTAGTACCTCAACAGGAAACTCACCCCTCCACTTT. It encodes CASSTSTGNSPLHF.

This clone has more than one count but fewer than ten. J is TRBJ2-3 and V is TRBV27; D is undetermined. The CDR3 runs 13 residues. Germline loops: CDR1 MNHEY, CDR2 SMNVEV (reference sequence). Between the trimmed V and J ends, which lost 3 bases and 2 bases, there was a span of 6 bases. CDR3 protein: CASSFLNTDTQYF. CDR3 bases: TGTGCCAGCAGTTTCCTTAACACAGATACGCAGTATTTT.

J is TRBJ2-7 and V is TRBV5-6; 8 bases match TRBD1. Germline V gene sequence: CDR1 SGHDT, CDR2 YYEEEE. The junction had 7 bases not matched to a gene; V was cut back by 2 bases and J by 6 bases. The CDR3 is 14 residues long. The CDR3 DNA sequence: TGTGCCAGCAGCTTCGGACAGGGTAGGGGCGAGCAGTACTTC. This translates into CASSFGQGRGEQYF.

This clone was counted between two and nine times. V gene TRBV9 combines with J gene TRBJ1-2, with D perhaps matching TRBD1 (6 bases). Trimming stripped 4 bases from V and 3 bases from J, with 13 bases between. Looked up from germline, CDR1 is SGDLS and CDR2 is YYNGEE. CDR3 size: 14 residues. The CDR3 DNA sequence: TGTGCCAGCAGCTTCCGGGACACCCACTATGGCTACACCTTC. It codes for CASSFRDTHYGYTF.

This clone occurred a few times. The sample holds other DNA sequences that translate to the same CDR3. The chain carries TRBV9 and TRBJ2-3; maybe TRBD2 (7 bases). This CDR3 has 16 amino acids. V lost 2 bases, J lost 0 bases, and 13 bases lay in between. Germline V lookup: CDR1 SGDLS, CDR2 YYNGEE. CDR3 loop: CASSVWRGGSTDTQYF. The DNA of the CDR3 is TGTGCCAGCAGCGTCTGGAGGGGGGGCAGCACAGATACGCAGTATTTT.

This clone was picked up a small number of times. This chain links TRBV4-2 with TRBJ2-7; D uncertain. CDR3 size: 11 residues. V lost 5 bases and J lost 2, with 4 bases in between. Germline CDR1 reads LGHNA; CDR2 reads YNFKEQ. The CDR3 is CASSNTYEQYF. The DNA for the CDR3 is TGTGCCAGCAGCAACACCTACGAGCAGTACTTC.

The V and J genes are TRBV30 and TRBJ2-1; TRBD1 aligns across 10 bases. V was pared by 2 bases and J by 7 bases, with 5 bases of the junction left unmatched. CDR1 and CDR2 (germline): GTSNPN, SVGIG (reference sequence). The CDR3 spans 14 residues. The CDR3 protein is CAWSRQGAGNEQFF. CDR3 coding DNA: TGTGCCTGGAGTAGACAGGGGGCTGGGAATGAGCAGTTCTTC.

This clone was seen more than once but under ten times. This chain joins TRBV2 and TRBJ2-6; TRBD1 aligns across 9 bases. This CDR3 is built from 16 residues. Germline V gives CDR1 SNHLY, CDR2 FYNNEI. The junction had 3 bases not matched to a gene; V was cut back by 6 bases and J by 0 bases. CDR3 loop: CASRAGQGSGANVLTF. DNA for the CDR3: TGTGCCAGCAGGGCGGGACAGGGCTCTGGGGCCAACGTCCTGACTTTC.

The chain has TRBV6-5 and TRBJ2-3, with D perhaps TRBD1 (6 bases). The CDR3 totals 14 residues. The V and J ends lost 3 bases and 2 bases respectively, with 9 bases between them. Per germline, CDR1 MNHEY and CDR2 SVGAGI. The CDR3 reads CASSYGQITDTQYF. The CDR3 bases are TGTGCCAGCAGTTATGGACAGATCACAGATACGCAGTATTTT.

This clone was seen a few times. This CDR3 reads CASSLSFSTDTQYF. CDR3 DNA sequence: TGTGCCAGCAGTCTCTCGTTCAGCACAGATACGCAGTATTTT. The genes are TRBV28 and TRBJ2-3; no reliable D call. There are 14 residues in the CDR3. Germline CDR1 MDHEN, CDR2 SYDVKM. V was cut by 5 bases and J by 0 bases, with 9 bases left in between.

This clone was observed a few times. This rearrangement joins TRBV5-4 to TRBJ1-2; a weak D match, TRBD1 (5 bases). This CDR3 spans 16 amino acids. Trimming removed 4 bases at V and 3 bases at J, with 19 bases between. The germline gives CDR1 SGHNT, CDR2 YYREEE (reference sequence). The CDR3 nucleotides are TGTGCCAGCAGCCCTGGGATGGGGCGGATAGACTATGGCTACACCTTC. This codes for CASSPGMGRIDYGYTF.

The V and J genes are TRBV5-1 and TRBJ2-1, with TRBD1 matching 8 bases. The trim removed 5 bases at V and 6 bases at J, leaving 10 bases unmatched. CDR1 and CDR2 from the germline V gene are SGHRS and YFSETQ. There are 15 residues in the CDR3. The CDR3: CASSQTGQALNEQFF. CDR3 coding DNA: TGCGCCAGCAGTCAAACGGGACAGGCCCTCAATGAGCAGTTCTTC.

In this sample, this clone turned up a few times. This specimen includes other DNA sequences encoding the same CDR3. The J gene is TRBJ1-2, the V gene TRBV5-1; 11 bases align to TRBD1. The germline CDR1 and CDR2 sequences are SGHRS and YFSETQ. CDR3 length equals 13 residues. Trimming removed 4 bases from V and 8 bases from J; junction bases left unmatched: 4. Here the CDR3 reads CASSLGQGAGYTF. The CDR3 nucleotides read TGCGCCAGCAGCCTCGGACAGGGGGCCGGCTACACCTTC.

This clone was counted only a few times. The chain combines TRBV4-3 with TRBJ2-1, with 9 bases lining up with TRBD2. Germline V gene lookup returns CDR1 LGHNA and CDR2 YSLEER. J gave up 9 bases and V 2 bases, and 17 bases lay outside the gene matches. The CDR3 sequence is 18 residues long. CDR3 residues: CASSQFLAGARPGGEQFF. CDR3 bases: TGCGCCAGCAGCCAATTTTTAGCGGGGGCTCGACCTGGGGGTGAGCAGTTCTTC.

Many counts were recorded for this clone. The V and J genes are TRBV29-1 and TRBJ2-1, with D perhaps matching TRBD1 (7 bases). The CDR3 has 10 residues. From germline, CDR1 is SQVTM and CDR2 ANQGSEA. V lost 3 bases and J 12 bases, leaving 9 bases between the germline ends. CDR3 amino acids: CSVEQGGQFF. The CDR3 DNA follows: TGCAGCGTTGAGCAGGGGGGGCAGTTCTTC.

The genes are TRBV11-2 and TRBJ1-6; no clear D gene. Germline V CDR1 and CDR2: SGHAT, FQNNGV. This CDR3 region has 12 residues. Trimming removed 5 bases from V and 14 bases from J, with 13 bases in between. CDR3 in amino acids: CASSPTESTLHF. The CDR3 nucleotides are TGTGCCAGCAGCCCTACAGAGTCCACCCTCCACTTT.

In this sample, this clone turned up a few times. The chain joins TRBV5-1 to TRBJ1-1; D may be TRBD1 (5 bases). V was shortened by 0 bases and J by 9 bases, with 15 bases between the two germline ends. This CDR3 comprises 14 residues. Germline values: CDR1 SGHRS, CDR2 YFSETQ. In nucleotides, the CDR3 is TGCGCCAGCAGCTTGGCCACAGGAAACGCAAAAGCTTTCTTT. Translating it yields CASSLATGNAKAFF. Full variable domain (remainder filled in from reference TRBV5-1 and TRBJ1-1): KAGVTQTPRYLIKTRGQQVTLSCSPISGHRSVSWYQQTPGQGLQFLFEYFSETQRNKGNFPGRFSGRQFSNSRSEMNVSTLELGDSALYLCASSLATGNAKAFFGQGTRLTVV.

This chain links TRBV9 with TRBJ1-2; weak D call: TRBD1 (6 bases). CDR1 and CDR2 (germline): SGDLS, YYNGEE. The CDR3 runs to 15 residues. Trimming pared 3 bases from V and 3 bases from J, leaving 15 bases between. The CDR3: CASSGGPKGDYGYTF. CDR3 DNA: TGTGCCAGCAGCGGGGGGCCCAAGGGGGACTATGGCTACACCTTC.

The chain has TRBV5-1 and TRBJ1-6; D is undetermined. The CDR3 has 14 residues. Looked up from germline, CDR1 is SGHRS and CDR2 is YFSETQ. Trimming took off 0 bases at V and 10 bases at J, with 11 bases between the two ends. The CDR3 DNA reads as TGCGCCAGCAGCTTGGTAGAGGAAAACTCACCCCTCCACTTT. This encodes CASSLVEENSPLHF.

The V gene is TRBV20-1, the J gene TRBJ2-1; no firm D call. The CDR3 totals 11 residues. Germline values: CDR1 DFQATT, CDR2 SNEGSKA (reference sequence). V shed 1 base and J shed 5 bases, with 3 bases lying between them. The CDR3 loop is CSARANNEQFF. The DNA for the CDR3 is TGCAGTGCTAGAGCCAACAATGAGCAGTTCTTC.

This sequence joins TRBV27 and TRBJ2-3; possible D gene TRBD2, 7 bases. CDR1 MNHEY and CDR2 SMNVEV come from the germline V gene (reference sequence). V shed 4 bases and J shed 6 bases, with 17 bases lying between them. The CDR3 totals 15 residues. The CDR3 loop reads CASSSAGRGFDTQYF. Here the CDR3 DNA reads TGTGCCAGCAGTTCTGCGGGGAGGGGGTTCGATACGCAGTATTTT.

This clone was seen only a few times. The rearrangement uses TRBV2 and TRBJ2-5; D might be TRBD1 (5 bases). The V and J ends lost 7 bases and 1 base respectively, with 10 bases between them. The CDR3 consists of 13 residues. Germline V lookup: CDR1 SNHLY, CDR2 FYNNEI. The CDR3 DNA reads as TGTGCCAGCACCATACAGGCCCAAGAGACCCAGTACTTC. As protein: CASTIQAQETQYF.

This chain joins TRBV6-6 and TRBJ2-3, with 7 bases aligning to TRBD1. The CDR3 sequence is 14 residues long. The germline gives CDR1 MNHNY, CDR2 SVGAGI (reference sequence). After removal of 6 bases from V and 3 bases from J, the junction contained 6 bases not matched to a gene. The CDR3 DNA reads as TGTGCCAGCAGCCTACAACAGGGGACAGATACGCAGTATTTT. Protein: CASSLQQGTDTQYF.

CDR3 nucleotide sequence: TGTGCCAGCAGCTTTTCTAGAGCTGATACGCAGTATTTT. The encoded protein is CASSFSRADTQYF. The chain carries TRBV7-2 and TRBJ2-3; D remains ambiguous. The CDR3 is 13 residues long. V shed 3 bases and J shed 6 bases, with 10 bases lying between them. CDR1 and CDR2 (germline): SGHTA, FQGNSA.

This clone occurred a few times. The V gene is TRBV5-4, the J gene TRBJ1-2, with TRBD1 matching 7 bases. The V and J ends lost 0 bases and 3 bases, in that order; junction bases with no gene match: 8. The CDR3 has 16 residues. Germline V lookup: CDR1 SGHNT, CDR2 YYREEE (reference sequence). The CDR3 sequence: CASSLGVRTGDYGYTF. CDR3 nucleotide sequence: TGTGCCAGCAGCTTGGGGGTCCGGACAGGCGACTATGGCTACACCTTC.

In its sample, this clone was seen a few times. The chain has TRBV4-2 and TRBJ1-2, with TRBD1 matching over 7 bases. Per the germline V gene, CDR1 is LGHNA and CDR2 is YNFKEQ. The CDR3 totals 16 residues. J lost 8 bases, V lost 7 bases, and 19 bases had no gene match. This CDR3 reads CASTLLPAGGSRGYTF. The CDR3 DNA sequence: TGTGCCAGCACCCTCCTCCCGGCAGGGGGATCTAGGGGCTACACCTTC.

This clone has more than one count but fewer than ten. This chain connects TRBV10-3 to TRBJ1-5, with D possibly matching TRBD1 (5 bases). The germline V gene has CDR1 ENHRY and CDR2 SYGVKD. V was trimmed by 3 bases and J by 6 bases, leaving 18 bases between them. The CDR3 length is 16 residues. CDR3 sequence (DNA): TGTGCCATCAGTGACAGTTTCGACGTCCAGGGTCAGCCCCAGCATTTT. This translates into CAISDSFDVQGQPQHF.